Shown below are 3 T cell receptor beta chains from a single sample sequenced in a study of radiation and T cells in renal cell carcinoma. Regarding treatment: treatment-naive control, cytoreductive nephrectomy. TCRdb's table, derived via immunoSEQ multiplex PCR, lists solely in-frame clones and lacks some. The data show about 14,000 clones, about 56% seen once. This sample comprised tumor tissue, obtained from a patient whose treatment was nephrectomy without radiotherapy. The receptors stem from a man aged 45 to 65 with renal cell carcinoma.

This clone has more than one count but fewer than ten. This chain joins TRBV5-4 and TRBJ2-3; 8 nucleotides align to TRBD2. The CDR3 totals 15 residues. CDR1 is SGHNT, CDR2 YYREEE, per germline (reference sequence). Trimming took 5 bases from V and 0 from J; bases not matched to a gene: 5. DNA of the CDR3: TGTGCCAGCAGTTATAGCGGGGCGAGCACAGATACGCAGTATTTT. It encodes CASSYSGASTDTQYF.

The chain uses TRBV6-6 and TRBJ1-3; weak D call: TRBD1 (5 bases). The V and J ends lost 7 bases and 0 bases respectively, with 13 bases between them. The CDR3 sequence is 15 residues long. CDR1 and CDR2 from the germline V gene are MNHNY and SVGAGI (reference sequence). CDR3 in DNA: TGTGCCAGCAAGGGACCGCGCCTCTCTGGAAACACCATATATTTT. Translating it yields CASKGPRLSGNTIYF.

J is TRBJ2-7 and V is TRBV18; TRBD1 matches at 7 bases. V lost 3 bases, J lost 1 base, and 9 bases stayed unmatched. The CDR3 loop spans 16 amino acids. CDR1 KGHSH and CDR2 LQKENI come from the germline V gene. This CDR3 reads CASSPLRQGVSYEQYF. The CDR3 DNA sequence: TGTGCCAGCTCACCGCTGAGACAGGGAGTATCCTACGAGCAGTACTTC.